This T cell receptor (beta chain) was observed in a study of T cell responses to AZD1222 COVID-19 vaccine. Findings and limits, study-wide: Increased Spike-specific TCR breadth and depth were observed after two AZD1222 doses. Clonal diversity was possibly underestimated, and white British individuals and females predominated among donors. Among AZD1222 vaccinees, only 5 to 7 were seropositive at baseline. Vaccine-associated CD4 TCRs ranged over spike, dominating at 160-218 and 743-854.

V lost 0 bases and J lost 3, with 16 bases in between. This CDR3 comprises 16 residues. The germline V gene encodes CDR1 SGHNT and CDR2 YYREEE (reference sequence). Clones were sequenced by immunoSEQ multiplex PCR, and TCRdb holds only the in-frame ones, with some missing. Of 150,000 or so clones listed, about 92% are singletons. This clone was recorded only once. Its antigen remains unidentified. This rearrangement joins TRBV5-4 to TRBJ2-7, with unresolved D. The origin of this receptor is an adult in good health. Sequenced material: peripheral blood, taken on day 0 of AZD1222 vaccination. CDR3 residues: CASSLGGVGYYYEQYF. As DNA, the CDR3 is TGTGCCAGCAGCTTGGGAGGAGTGGGGTACTACTACGAGCAGTACTTC.